This T cell receptor (beta chain) was profiled in a study of cytomegalovirus exposure and HLA in healthy donors (dated by TCRdb to about 2017). About the full investigation: In an earlier analysis of 587 of the donors, 250 to 350 Gb of sequence data and just under 120 million unique TCR beta sequences from about 179 million T cells were reported. A handful of DR-DQ haplotypes were handled as single units for association and clustering because linkage in the cohort was strong. The number of donors typed differed by locus, with about 629-640 for A, B, C, DRB1 and DQB1, more than 500 for DQA1, 600 to 610 for DPA1, and some 470 for DPB1. Besides the first cohort of roughly 660 subjects, a separate validation cohort made up of 120 different subjects was used. Using immunosequencing, the study profiled T cell repertoires from about 650 subjects and related those repertoires to cytomegalovirus serostatus. All discovery cohort repertoires had been generated on a single sequencing platform. The genetic ancestry cluster associated with self-reported Caucasian donors included about 84% of the 350 to 500 genotyped donors. To predict cytomegalovirus infection status, the study brought together high-throughput TCR immunosequencing, statistical association of individual TCRs with disease status, and machine learning. In a later analysis, previously published TCR beta repertoires from several hundred donors were re-analyzed and high-resolution HLA genotyping was added so that TCR occurrence patterns could be studied. In the later analysis, no new phenotypic data were used to find candidate immune exposures; instead, reliance was placed on TCR beta sequences and their occurrence across donors. The study aimed to test whether signatures of past pathogen exposure could be identified by cataloging public T cell receptors. A later genetic analysis used genome-wide SNP genotypes for about 65% of the 666 donors, treating that subset as a discovery cohort. Alongside the repertoire data, information on donor age, sex, ethnicity and CMV serostatus was compiled. An earlier analysis of approximately 630 of the donors applied high-throughput TCR beta sequencing to assess whether each TCR beta V gene segment acted as functional or pseudogenic. An early release that covered around 590 HLA-typed donors contained approximately 320 gigabases of sequencing data and 75 million to 100 million unique TCR sequences. Class I and class II HLA loci were covered by the typing at four-digit resolution. On average, about 240,000 unique TCR beta nucleotide sequences were sequenced per donor among about 400 genotyped donors of the cohort, with about 19% of those sequences being non-productive. Study-wide conclusions, independent of this receptor: In both the original and validation cohorts, the classifier was reported to diagnose cytomegalovirus status with high specificity and sensitivity. Some IMGT-functional V segments, including TRBV6-2 and TRBV6-3, could not be distinguished by the 87-base-pair reads and were therefore excluded. An earlier analysis of approximately 540 of the donors showed that most TCR beta V segments appeared in productive rearrangements either about 87% or about 30% of the time, which broadly matched IMGT annotations. Compared with equally common non-associated chains, HLA-associated TCR beta chains in a later analysis were more clonally expanded and had lower generation probabilities. In a later genetic analysis, fewer N-insertions in productive TCRs were reported among donors in an Asian-associated ancestry cluster than the roughly 670-donor mean. A cluster of highly shared sequence variants was judged likely to represent a technical artifact of the sequencing pipeline. When HLA alleles, especially DR and DQ, strongly co-occurred, TCR associations were difficult to assign to individual alleles. A further reported finding was that TCR beta sequences accurately predicted the HLA-A and HLA-B alleles for most subjects in the first cohort. Presence/absence analyses assumed roughly uniform sequencing depth across donors, an assumption that may not hold. In a later analysis, several top co-occurrence clusters were reported to appear linked to parvovirus B19, influenza, CMV and Epstein-Barr virus. An association between a missense DCLRE1C variant and V-gene and J-gene trimming of TCR beta chains was found in a later genetic analysis and replicated in an independent cohort. Linkage disequilibrium might explain the correlated functional status among segregating V segments, but an unknown experimental factor could not be excluded. Immune exposure information for the cohort was limited to CMV serostatus. A few of the identified cytomegalovirus-associated TCR beta chains were confirmed in vitro to be specific for cytomegalovirus antigens. Because counts were too low, about 18 rarely observed V segments, including chromosome 9 orphons, were left out of the earlier analysis of about 500 of the donors. In the study, 150 to 200 TCR beta chains were listed as associated with cytomegalovirus. A later analysis found that TCR association rates varied across HLA loci, with DRB1 alleles showing the most associated TCRs and HLA-C alleles the fewest. Because some donors lacked HLA typing at each locus, the association tests relied only on the typed subset. The authors suggested that the approach could potentially be extended to other disease states and immunological phenotypes. Most TCR sequences were observed very rarely across donors, whereas some public TCRs were present in many individuals. A later analysis associated about 17,000 TCR beta sequences with specific HLA alleles at a false discovery rate of 0.05. In a later analysis, most CMV-associated TCR beta chains were found to appear HLA-restricted, with HLA associations seemingly driven largely by CMV exposure. In this cohort, only TCR beta chains were sequenced, and detectable features were limited by the absence of alpha or paired-chain data.

Library method: the immunoSEQ multiplex PCR assay. The multiplex PCR relied on a mix of 60 forward primers for TCR Vbeta segments and 13 reverse primers for TCR Jbeta segments. The CDR3 region of rearranged TCR beta genes was amplified from genomic DNA with a multiplex PCR assay. The amplified TCR beta libraries were sequenced on the Illumina HiSeq System as 87-base-pair reads. The paper's processing steps were these. In a later analysis, approximately 74 million unique TCR beta chains were counted across the roughly 610 repertoires, and roughly 11 million of these chains were shared by at least two donors. To remove PCR and sequencing errors, raw reads were error-corrected and collapsed into unique sequences using a nearest-neighbor algorithm that merged closely related sequences. To assign V, D and J gene segments, CDR3 sequences were aligned to IMGT reference sequences. For a sequence to be retained, a match of at least six nucleotides to both a V gene segment and a J gene segment was required. A rearrangement was called productive if the CDR3 had no stop codons and remained in frame with V and J, and every other rearrangement was called non-productive. CDR3 was defined by IMGT convention, running from the second conserved V-encoded cysteine to the conserved J-encoded phenylalanine. Sequences without an unambiguous match to a single V gene segment were excluded from the earlier analysis of about 640 of the donors. In an earlier analysis of 587 of the donors, V segments were called functional above 56.7% productive rearrangements and were called segregating when the between-donor standard deviation exceeded 5%. A statistical classification framework was built to diagnose cytomegalovirus status from the catalog of TCR beta chain sequences. In a later analysis, V and J genes were assigned by comparing TCR nucleotide sequences against IMGT/GENE-DB human TR gene sequences. A later analysis assigned CDR3 sequences and most-parsimonious VDJ recombination scenarios with the TCRdist pipeline. In a later analysis, each TCR beta chain was defined by its CDR3 amino acid sequence together with its V-gene family, and reads lacking a unique V-gene family were excluded. In a later analysis, approximately 640 highly shared, low-generation-probability nucleotide sequences were removed to address suspected cross-contamination and a sequencing artifact. In a later analysis, a clonal expansion index was calculated for each public chain from normalized within-repertoire ranks of inferred template counts. In a later analysis, generation probabilities were computed with a VDJ recombination model fitted to out-of-frame rearrangements, and the resulting probabilities were checked against IGoR. In a later analysis, TCR-TCR, TCR-HLA and TCR-CMV co-occurrence was scored with hypergeometric tests, and a repertoire-size bias correction was applied to TCR pairs. To estimate false discovery rates, a later analysis permuted the HLA or CMV assignments 20 times. In a later analysis, co-occurring TCRs were grouped using DBSCAN, and TCRdist sequence similarity was added for clustering within HLA-allele-positive subsets. Repertoires with fewer than 30,000 or more than 120,000 public chains, plus five repertoires with anomalous nucleotide sharing, were excluded from co-occurrence clustering. TCRdb obtained this table from immuneACCESS and retained in-frame rearrangements with V and J assigned. These tables miss some clones; where compared with another copy, unresolved V genes account for less than half of the shortfall, and the remainder is unexplained. V, J and clone size are taken as reported in that table, and D and trimming were inferred from the DNA itself. The sample table records under 250,000 clones; roughly 80% of these occur just once. The ten largest make up 3% to 4% of the sample.

The cohort was made up of about 670 healthy bone marrow donors. All cohort members were sampled while nominally healthy, although unrecorded immune exposures were likely present. The donor tested CMV seronegative, placing the donor among the roughly 400 seronegative members of the cohort. Every donor gave a peripheral blood sample, and the peripheral blood mononuclear cells from that sample were used for TCR beta sequencing. Genomic DNA extraction from the blood cell samples was performed with the Qiagen DNeasy Blood Extraction Kit. Including the terminal cysteine and phenylalanine, the CDR3 comprises 11 residues. The entry retains the CDR3 DNA only, 33 bases that are in frame from base 1. The germline V gene (reference sequence) sets CDR1 to DFQATT and CDR2 to SNEGSKA. For this clone: Its cognate antigen has yet to be identified. No clone much larger than this one lies a single base away; base qualities are absent.

This TCR derives from a male donor in good health and CMV-seronegative. Sequences were obtained from PBMCs. The chain employs TRBV20-1 and TRBJ2-5, with the D gene not clear enough to name. The J call may be in error: the DNA end matches TRBJ2-7 better. The DNA is TGCAGTGTCCAAAACGGTTACGAGCAGTACTTC. It specifies CSVQNGYEQYF.